The subject of this entry is one TCR beta chain. The antigen is undetermined. This entry comes from a study of radiotherapy plus CTLA-4 blockade in lung cancer. Turning to the study itself: Objective responses emerged in 15% to 20% of patients, and roughly 28% attained disease control.

Per germline, CDR1 SGHNT and CDR2 YENEEA. V was trimmed by 5 bases and J by 4 bases, leaving 11 bases between them. This CDR3 has 13 residues. Patients in the study, people with chemo-refractory metastatic non-small-cell lung cancer, received focal radiation plus ipilimumab CTLA-4 blockade. The study's findings and limits: With interferon-beta, early dynamics of blood T cell clones were reported to best predict response. After radiotherapy and ipilimumab, tumor-derived clones expanded in peripheral blood.

The table came from immunoSEQ multiplex PCR; TCRdb's copy has only in-frame clones and leaves some out. The profile covers roughly 32,000 clones, with approximately 78% appearing a single time and around 24% taken by the ten largest. The receptor's source is a human donor with non-small cell lung cancer that progressed on radiotherapy plus ipilimumab. The sample here was peripheral blood, taken from a patient treated with radiotherapy plus ipilimumab. The chain couples TRBV11-3 to TRBJ1-1, with unresolved D. The CDR3 sequence is CASSLGSSTEAFF. CDR3 DNA sequence: TGTGCCAGCAGCCTAGGGTCGAGCACTGAAGCTTTCTTT. Variable domain in full (rest from reference TRBV11-3 and TRBJ1-1): EAGVVQSPRYKIIEKKQPVAFWCNPISGHNTLYWYLQNLGQGPELLIRYENEEAVDDSQLPKDRFSAERLKGVDSTLKIQPAELGDSAVYLCASSLGSSTEAFFGQGTRLTVV.